This T cell receptor (beta chain) was captured in a study of cytomegalovirus exposure and HLA in healthy donors. These donors were members of the roughly 120-subject validation cohort, a group separate from the roughly 670-subject first cohort. Germline V lookup: CDR1 LNHNV, CDR2 YYDKDF (reference sequence). After removal of 1 base from V and 0 bases from J, the junction contained 12 bases not matched to a gene. The length of the CDR3 is 19 residues. General study findings and limits: In vitro data verified a few CMV-associated chains as specific for CMV antigens. Reports described diagnosis of cytomegalovirus status by the classifier as highly specific and sensitive.

Method: immunoSEQ multiplex PCR; TCRdb's copy keeps in-frame clones and lacks some. The data show 150,000 to 200,000 clones, around four fifths seen once. This clone has only a few counts. As yet, its antigen is unknown. Sequenced: PBMCs. The sequence was collected from a man younger than 45 in good health and CMV-seropositive. The V and J genes are TRBV15 and TRBJ2-3; TRBD2 matches at 8 bases. The CDR3, as DNA: TGTGCCACCAGCAGAGTTGGTACTAGCGGAGCCTATAGCACAGATACGCAGTATTTT. It yields the protein CATSRVGTSGAYSTDTQYF.